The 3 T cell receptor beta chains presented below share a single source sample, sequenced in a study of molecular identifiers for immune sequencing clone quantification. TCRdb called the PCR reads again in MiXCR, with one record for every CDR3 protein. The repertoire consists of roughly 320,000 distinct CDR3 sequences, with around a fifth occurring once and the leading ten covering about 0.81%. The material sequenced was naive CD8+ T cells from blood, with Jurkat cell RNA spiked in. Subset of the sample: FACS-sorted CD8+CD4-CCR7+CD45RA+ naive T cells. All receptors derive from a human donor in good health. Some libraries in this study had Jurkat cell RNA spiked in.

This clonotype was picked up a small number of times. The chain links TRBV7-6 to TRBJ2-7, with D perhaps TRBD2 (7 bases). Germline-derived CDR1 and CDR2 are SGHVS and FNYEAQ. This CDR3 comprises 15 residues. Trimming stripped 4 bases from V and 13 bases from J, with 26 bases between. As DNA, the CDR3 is TGTGCCAGCAGCTGGGAAAGGGCGGCGGGGGCTCCCTTATACTTC. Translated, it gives CASSWERAAGAPLYF.

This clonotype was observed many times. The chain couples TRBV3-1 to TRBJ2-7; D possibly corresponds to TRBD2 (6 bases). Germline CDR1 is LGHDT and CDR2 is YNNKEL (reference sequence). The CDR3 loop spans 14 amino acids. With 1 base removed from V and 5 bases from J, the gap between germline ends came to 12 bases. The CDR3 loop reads CASSQGGGEDEQYF. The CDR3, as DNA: TGTGCCAGCAGCCAAGGGGGCGGGGAGGACGAGCAGTACTTC.

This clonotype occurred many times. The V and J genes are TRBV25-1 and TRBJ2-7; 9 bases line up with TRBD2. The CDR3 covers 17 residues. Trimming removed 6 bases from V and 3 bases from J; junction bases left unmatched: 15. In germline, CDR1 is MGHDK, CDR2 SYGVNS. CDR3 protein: CASSATGTSMNLYEQYF. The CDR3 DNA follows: TGTGCCAGCAGCGCCACCGGGACTAGCATGAACCTCTACGAGCAGTACTTC.